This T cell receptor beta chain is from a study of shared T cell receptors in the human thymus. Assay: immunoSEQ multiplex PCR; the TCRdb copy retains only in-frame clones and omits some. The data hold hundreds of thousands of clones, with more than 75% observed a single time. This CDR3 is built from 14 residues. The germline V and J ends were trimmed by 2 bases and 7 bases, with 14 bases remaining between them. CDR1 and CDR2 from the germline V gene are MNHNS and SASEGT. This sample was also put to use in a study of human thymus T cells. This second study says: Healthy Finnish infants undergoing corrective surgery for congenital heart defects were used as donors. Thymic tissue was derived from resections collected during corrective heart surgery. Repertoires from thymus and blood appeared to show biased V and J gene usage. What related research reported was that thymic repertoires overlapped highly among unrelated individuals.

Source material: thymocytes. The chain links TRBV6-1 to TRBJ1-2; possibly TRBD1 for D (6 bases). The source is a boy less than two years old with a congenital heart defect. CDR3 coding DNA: TGTGCCAGCAGTGAAAGAGCGGGGGCGGGTGGCTACACCTTC. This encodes CASSERAGAGGYTF.